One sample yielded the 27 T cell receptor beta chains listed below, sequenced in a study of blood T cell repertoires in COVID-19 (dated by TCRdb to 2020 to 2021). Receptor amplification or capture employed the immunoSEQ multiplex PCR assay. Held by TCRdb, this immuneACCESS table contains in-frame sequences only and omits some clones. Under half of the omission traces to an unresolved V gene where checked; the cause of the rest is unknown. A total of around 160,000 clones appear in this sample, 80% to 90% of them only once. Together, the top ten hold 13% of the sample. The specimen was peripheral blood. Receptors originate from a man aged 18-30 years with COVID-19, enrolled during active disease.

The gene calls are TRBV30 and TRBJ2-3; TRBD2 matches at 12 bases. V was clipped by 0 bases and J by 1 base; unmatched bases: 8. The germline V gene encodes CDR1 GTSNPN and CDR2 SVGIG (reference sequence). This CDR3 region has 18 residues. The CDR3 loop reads CAWSVASGRAVGTDTQYF. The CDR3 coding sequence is TGTGCCTGGAGTGTAGCTAGCGGGAGGGCGGTAGGCACAGATACGCAGTATTTT.

The CDR3 protein is CASSYSRSTDTQYF. The CDR3 DNA is TGTGCCAGCAGTTACTCGCGTAGCACAGATACGCAGTATTTT. The rearrangement uses TRBV6-5 and TRBJ2-3; D not resolved. The ends were cut back, 0 bases at V and 0 bases at J, with 4 bases in the middle. This CDR3 spans 14 amino acids. In germline, CDR1 is MNHEY, CDR2 SVGAGI.

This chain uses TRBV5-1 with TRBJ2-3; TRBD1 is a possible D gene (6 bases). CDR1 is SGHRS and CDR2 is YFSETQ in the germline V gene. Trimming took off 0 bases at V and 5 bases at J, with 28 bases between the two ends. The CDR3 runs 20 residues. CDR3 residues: CASSLELGSRSGDGEDTQYF. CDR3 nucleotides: TGCGCCAGCAGCTTGGAGTTGGGGTCCCGTTCAGGGGATGGCGAAGATACGCAGTATTTT.

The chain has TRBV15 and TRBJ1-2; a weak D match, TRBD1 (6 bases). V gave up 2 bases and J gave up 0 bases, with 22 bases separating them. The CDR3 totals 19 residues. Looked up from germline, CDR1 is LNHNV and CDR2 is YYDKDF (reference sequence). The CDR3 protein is CATSRSPGRGAIANYGYTF. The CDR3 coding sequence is TGTGCCACCAGCAGATCCCCGGGACGGGGGGCTATAGCTAACTATGGCTACACCTTC. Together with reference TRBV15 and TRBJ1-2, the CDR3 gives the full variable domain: DAMVIQNPRYQVTQFGKPVTLSCSQTLNHNVMYWYQQKSSQAPKLLFHYYDKDFNNEADTPDNFQSRRPNTSFCFLDIRSPGLGDTAMYLCATSRSPGRGAIANYGYTFGSGTRLTVV.

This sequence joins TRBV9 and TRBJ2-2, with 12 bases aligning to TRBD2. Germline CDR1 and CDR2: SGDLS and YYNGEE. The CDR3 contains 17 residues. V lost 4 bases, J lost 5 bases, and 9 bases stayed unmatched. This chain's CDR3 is CASSRLAGGPGTGELFF. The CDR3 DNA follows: TGTGCCAGCAGCCGTCTAGCGGGAGGGCCCGGAACCGGGGAGCTGTTTTTT.

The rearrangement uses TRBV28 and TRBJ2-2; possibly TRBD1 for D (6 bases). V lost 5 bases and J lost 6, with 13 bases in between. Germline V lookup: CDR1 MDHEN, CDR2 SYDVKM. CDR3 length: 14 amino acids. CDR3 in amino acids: CASSQGSGAGELFF. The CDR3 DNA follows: TGTGCCAGCAGTCAGGGGAGTGGGGCCGGGGAGCTGTTTTTT.

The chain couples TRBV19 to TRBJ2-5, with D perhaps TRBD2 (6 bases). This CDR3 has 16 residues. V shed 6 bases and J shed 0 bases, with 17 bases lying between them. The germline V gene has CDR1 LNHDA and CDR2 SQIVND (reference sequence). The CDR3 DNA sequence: TGTGCCAGTAGCAGTGGGCAGGGACTGTACCAAGAGACCCAGTACTTC. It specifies CASSSGQGLYQETQYF.

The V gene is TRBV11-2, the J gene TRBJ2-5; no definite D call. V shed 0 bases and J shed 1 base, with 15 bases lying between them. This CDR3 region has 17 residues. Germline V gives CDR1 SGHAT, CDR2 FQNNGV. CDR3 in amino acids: CASSLDLGRGFQETQYF. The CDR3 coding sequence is TGTGCCAGCAGCTTAGATCTTGGGCGTGGGTTCCAAGAGACCCAGTACTTC.

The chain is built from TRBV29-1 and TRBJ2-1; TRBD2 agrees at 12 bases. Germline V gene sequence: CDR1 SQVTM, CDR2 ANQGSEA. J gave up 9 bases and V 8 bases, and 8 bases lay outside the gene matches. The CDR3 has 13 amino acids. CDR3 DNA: TGCAGCTTCCGACTAGCGGGAGAGTTTGAGCAGTTCTTC. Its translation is CSFRLAGEFEQFF.

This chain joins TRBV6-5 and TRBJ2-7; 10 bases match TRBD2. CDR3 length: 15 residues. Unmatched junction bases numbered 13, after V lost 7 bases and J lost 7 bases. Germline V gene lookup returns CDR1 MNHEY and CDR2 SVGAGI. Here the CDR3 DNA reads TGTGCCAGCACCTTGGCCTCTAGCGGGAGCGGGGAGCAGTACTTC. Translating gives CASTLASSGSGEQYF.

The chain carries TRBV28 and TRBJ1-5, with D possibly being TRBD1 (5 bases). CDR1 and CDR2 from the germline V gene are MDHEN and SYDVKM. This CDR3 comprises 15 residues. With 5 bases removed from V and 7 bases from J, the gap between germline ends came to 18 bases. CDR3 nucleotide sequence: TGTGCCAGCAGTACCCCTGCGGGGGAGGGACAGCCCCAGCATTTT. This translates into CASSTPAGEGQPQHF.

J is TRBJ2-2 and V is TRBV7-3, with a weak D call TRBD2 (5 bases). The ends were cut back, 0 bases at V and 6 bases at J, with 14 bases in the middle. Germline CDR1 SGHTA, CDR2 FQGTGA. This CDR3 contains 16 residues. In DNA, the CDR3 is TGTGCCAGCAGCTTAACGCGGCGGGCCAAGTCCGGGGAGCTGTTTTTT. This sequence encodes CASSLTRRAKSGELFF.

CDR3 protein: CASSLPDRQGDFYGYTF. The CDR3 DNA reads TGTGCCAGCAGCTTACCGGATCGACAGGGGGACTTCTATGGCTACACCTTC. The chain couples TRBV7-2 to TRBJ1-2, with 9 bases aligning to TRBD1. The V gene end was trimmed by 2 bases and the J gene end by 4 bases; junction bases not matched to a gene: 11. From germline, CDR1 is SGHTA and CDR2 FQGNSA. This CDR3 is 17 amino acids long.

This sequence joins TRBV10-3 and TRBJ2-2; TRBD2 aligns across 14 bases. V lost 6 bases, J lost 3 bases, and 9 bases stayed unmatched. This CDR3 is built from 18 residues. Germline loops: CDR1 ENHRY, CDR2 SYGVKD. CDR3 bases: TGTGCCATCAGCTTTAGACTAGCGGGAGGGGCGGACACCGGGGAGCTGTTTTTT. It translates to CAISFRLAGGADTGELFF.

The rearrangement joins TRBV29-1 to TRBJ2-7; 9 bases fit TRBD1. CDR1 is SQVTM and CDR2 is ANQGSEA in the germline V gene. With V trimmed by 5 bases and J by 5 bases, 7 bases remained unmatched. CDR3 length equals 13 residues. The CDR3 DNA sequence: TGCAGCGTTCCTGGGACAGGGATCCACGAGCAGTACTTC. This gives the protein CSVPGTGIHEQYF.

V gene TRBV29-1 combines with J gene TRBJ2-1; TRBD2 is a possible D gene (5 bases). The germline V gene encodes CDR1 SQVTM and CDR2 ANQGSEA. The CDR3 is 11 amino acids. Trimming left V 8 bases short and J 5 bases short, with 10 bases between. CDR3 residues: CSCSTNNEQFF. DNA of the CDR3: TGCAGCTGTTCGACTAACAATGAGCAGTTCTTC.

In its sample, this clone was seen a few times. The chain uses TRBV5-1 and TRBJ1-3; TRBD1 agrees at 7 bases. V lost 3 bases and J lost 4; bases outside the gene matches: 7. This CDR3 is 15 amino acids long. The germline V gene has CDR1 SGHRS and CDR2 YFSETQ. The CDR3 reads CASSSEGALGNTIYF. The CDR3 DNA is TGCGCCAGCAGCTCAGAGGGGGCTCTAGGAAACACCATATATTTT. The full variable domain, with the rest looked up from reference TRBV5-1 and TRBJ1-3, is KAGVTQTPRYLIKTRGQQVTLSCSPISGHRSVSWYQQTPGQGLQFLFEYFSETQRNKGNFPGRFSGRQFSNSRSEMNVSTLELGDSALYLCASSSEGALGNTIYFGEGSWLTVV.

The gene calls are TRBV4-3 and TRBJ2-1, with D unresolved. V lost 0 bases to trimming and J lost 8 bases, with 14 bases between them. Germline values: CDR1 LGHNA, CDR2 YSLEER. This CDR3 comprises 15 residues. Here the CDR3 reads CASSQEFRQVDEQFF. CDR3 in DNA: TGCGCCAGCAGCCAAGAATTTCGGCAGGTGGATGAGCAGTTCTTC.

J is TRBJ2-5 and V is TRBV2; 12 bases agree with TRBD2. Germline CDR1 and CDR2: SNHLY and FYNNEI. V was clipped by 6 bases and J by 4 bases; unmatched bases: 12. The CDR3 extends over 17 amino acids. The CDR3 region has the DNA TGTGCCAGCAGCCCAGGACTAGCGGGATGGGGAGGAGAGACCCAGTACTTC. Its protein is CASSPGLAGWGGETQYF.

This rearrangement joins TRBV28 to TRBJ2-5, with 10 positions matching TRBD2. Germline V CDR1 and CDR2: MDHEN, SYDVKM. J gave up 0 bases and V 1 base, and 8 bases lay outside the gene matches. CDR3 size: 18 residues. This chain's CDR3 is CASSLSPSGGTYQETQYF. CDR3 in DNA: TGTGCCAGCAGTTTATCCCCTAGCGGGGGAACGTACCAAGAGACCCAGTACTTC. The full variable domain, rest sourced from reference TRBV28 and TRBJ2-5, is DVKVTQSSRYLVKRTGEKVFLECVQDMDHENMFWYRQDPGLGLRLIYFSYDVKMKEKGDIPEGYSVSREKKERFSLILESASTNQTSMYLCASSLSPSGGTYQETQYFGPGTRLLVL.

CDR3 residues: CAISAAGLAGGASTDTQYF. As DNA, the CDR3 is TGTGCCATCAGTGCGGCGGGCCTAGCGGGAGGGGCTAGCACAGATACGCAGTATTTT. V usage is TRBV10-3 and J usage is TRBJ2-3, with 12 bases fitting TRBD2. CDR1 and CDR2 (germline): ENHRY, SYGVKD. J was trimmed by 0 bases and V by 4 bases; bases with no gene match: 11. This CDR3 spans 19 amino acids.

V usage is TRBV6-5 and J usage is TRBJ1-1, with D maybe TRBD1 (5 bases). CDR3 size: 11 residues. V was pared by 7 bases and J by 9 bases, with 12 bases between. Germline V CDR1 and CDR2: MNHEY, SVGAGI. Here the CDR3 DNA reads TGTGCCAGCAAGCAGGGCAGAAAAGCTTTCTTT. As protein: CASKQGRKAFF.

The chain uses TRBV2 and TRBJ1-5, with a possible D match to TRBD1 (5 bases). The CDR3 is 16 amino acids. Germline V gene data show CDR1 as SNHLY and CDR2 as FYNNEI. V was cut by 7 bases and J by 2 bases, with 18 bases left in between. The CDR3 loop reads CASIGLAREGNQPQHF. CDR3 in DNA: TGTGCCAGCATAGGTCTCGCCAGGGAGGGCAATCAGCCCCAGCATTTT.

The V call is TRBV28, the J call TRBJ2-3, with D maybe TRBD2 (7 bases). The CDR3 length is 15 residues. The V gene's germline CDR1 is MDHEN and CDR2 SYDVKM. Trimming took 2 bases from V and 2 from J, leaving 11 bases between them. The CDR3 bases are TGTGCCAGCAGTTTAAGGGGGGGGACCACAGATACGCAGTATTTT. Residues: CASSLRGGTTDTQYF.

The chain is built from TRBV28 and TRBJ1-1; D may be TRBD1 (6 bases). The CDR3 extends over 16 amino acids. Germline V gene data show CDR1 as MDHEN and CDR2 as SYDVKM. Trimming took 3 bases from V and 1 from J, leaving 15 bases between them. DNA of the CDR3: TGTGCCAGCAGTTTCGTCCAATTACAGGGGAACACTGAAGCTTTCTTT. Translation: CASSFVQLQGNTEAFF.

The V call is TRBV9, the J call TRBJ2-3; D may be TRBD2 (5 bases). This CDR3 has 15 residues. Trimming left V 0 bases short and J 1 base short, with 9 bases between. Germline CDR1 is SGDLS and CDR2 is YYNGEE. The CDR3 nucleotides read TGTGCCAGCAGCGTAGGGGAGTACCGCACAGATACGCAGTATTTT. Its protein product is CASSVGEYRTDTQYF.

The CDR3 DNA follows: TGTGCCACGACTAGCGGGAGGCCAAGCTCCTACAATGAGCAGTTCTTC. This translates into CATTSGRPSSYNEQFF. This chain links TRBV27 with TRBJ2-1, with TRBD2 identical over 13 bases. The CDR3 covers 16 residues. The V gene end was trimmed by 10 bases and the J gene end by 0 bases; junction bases not matched to a gene: 6. The germline V gene has CDR1 MNHEY and CDR2 SMNVEV (reference sequence).